This T cell receptor beta chain came from a study of cytomegalovirus exposure and HLA in healthy donors. Findings and limits, study-wide: With high specificity and sensitivity, the classifier reportedly diagnosed cytomegalovirus status. Immune exposure information comprised only CMV serostatus.

A word on this clone: The antigen remains undetermined.

PCR amplification relied on 60 Vbeta primers (plus 13 Jbeta primers). The protocol was immunoSEQ multiplex PCR, while the TCRdb copy is restricted to in-frame clones and leaves out a portion. Its clone listing holds about 170,000 clones. The germline V gene has CDR1 SNHLY and CDR2 FYNNEI. V was cut by 7 bases and J by 1 base, with 13 bases left in between. The CDR3 has 15 amino acids. The sequence came from a woman younger than 35 in good health and CMV-seropositive. The V call is TRBV2, the J call TRBJ2-2, with D maybe TRBD2 (5 bases). Sequenced input: PBMCs. CDR3 sequence reads: CASTLPAGNTGELFF. CDR3 nucleotides: TGTGCCAGCACTCTCCCGGCGGGGAACACCGGGGAGCTGTTTTTT.